The clone carrying this T cell receptor (beta chain) has a handful of counts. Authors' processing steps: Amplifying reference gene primers gave estimates of nucleated cell counts. Assay used: immunoSEQ multiplex PCR; TCRdb lists only in-frame clones, some missing. Clone size and V and J calls were adopted from that table, with D and trimming inferred from the DNA. Among approximately 90,000 clones listed, over 80% were seen once. Looked up from germline, CDR1 is LGHDT and CDR2 is YNNKEL (reference sequence). Trimming took 4 bases from V and 0 from J, leaving 15 bases between them. The CDR3 runs 16 residues. The sample originates from a study of blood T cell repertoires in COVID-19. Across the whole study: Donors in the United States, Italy and Spain gave samples during acute or convalescent COVID-19. In each case, the material was cDNA or gDNA derived from T cells, B-cell-depleted T cells, or PBMCs.

The clonotype was recovered from a woman older than 75 with active or convalescent COVID-19. This rearrangement joins TRBV3-1 (or the pseudogene TRBV3-2) to TRBJ1-1; D remains unclear. Material for sequencing was peripheral blood. The CDR3 spells CASSRTPSGLNTEAFF. The CDR3 DNA is TGTGCCAGCAGCCGAACACCGTCCGGGTTGAACACTGAAGCTTTCTTT.